This T cell receptor beta chain was profiled in a study of technical replicates of blood from a few donors. Profiling relied on immunoSEQ multiplex PCR, and the TCRdb table lists in-frame clones only, not all of them. The sample yields more than 70,000 clones, approximately 96% seen once. The germline V gene has CDR1 SEHNR and CDR2 FQNEAQ (reference sequence). The CDR3 contains 15 residues. J gave up 3 bases and V 1 base, and 3 bases lay outside the gene matches. The sample was T cells isolated from PBMCs. The receptor was derived from a human donor in good health. The gene calls are TRBV7-9 and TRBJ1-3, with 7 bases lining up with TRBD1. The CDR3 is CASSLDRGGGNTIYF. For the CDR3, the DNA is TGTGCCAGCAGCTTAGACAGGGGAGGTGGAAACACCATATATTTT. Full variable domain (remainder filled in from reference TRBV7-9 and TRBJ1-3): DTGVSQNPRHKITKRGQNVTFRCDPISEHNRLYWYRQTLGQGPEFLTYFQNEAQLEKSRLLSDRFSAERPKGSFSTLEIQRTEQGDSAMYLCASSLDRGGGNTIYFGEGSWLTVV.